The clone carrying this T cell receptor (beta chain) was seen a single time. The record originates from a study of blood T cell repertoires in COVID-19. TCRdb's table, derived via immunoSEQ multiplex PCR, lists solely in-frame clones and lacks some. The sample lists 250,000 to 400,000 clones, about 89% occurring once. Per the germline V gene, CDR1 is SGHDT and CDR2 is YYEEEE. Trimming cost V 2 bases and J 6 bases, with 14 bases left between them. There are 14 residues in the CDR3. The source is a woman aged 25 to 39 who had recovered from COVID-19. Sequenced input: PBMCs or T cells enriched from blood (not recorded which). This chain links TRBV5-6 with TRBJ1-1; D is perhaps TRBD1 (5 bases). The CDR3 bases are TGTGCCAGCAGCTTCGGACATGTGAAATCTGAAGCTTTCTTT. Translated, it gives CASSFGHVKSEAFF.